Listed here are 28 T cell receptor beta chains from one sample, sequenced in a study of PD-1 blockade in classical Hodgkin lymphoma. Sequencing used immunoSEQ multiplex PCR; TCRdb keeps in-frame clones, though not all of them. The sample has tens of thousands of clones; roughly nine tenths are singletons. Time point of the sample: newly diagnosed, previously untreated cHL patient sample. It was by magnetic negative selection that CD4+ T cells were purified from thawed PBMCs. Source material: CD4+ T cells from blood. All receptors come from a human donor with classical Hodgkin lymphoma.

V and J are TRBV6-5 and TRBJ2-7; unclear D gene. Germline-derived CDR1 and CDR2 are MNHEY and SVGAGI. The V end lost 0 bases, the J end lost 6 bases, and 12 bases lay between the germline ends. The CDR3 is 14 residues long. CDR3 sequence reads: CASSYSTTNPEQYF. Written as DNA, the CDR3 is TGTGCCAGCAGTTACTCGACAACGAATCCCGAGCAGTACTTC.

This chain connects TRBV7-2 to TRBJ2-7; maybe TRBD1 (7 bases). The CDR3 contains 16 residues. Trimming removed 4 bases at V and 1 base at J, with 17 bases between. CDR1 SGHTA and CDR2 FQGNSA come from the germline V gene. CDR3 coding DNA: TGTGCCAGCAGCTCAATGCGGGACAGCGGATCCTACGAGCAGTACTTC. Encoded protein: CASSSMRDSGSYEQYF.

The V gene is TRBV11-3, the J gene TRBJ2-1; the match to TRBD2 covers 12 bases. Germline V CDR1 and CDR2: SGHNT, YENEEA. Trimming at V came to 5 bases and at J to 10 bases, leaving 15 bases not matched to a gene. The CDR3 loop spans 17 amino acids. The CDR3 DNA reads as TGTGCCAGCAGCGGTAGGACCGGACTAGCGGGGTGGGGAGAGCAGTTCTTC. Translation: CASSGRTGLAGWGEQFF.

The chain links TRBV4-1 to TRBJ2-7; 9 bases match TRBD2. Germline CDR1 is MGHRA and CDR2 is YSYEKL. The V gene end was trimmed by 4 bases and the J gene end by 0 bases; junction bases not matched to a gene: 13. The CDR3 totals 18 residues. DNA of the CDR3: TGCGCCAGCAGCCCTCCCGGTAGGAGCGGGGGGCTCTCCTACGAGCAGTACTTC. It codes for CASSPPGRSGGLSYEQYF.

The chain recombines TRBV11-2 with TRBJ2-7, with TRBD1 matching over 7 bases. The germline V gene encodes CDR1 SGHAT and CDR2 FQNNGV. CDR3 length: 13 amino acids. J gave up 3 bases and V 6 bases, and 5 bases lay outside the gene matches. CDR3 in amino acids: CASSSTGNYEQYF. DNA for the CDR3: TGTGCCAGCAGTTCGACAGGGAACTACGAGCAGTACTTC.

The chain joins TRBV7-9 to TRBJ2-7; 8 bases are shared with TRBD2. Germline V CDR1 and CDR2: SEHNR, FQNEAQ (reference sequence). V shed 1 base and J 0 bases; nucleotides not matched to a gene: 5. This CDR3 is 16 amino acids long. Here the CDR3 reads CASSLVLAGASYEQYF. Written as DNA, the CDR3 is TGTGCCAGCAGCTTAGTCCTAGCGGGTGCCTCCTACGAGCAGTACTTC.

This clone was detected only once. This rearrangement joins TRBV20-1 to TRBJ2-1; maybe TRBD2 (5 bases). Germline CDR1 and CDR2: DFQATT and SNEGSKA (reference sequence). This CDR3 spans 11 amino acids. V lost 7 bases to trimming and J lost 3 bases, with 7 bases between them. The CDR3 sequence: CSDGDYNEQFF. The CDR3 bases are TGCAGTGACGGGGACTACAATGAGCAGTTCTTC.

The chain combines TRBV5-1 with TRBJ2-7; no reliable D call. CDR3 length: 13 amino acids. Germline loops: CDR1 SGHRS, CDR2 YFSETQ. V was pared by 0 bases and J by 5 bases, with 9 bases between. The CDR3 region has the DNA TGCGCCAGCAGCTTGGCCGGGCCCCACGAGCAGTACTTC. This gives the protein CASSLAGPHEQYF.

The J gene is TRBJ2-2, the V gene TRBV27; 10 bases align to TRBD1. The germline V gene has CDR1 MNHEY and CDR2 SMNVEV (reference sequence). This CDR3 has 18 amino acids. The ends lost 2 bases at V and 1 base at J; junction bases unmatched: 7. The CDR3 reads CASSLLDRGLGNTGELFF. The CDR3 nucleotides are TGTGCCAGCAGTTTACTTGACAGGGGGCTAGGGAACACCGGGGAGCTGTTTTTT.

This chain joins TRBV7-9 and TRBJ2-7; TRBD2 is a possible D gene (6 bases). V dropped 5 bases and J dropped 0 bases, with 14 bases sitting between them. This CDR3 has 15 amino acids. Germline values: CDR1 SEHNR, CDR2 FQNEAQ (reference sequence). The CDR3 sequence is CASSPEAGPSYEQYF. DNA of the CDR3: TGTGCCAGCAGCCCCGAGGCGGGGCCCTCCTACGAGCAGTACTTC.

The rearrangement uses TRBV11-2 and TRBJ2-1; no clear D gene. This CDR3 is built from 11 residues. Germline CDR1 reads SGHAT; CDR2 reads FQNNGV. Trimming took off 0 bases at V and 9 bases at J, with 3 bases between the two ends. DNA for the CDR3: TGTGCCAGCAGCTTAGACGCTGAGCAGTTCTTC. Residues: CASSLDAEQFF.

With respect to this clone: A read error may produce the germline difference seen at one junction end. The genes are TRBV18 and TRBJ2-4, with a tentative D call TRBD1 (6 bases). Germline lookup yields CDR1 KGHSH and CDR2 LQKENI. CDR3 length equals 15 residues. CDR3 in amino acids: CASSPPGTSQNIQYF. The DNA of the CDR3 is TGTGCCAGCTCCCCACCCGGGACATCACAAAACATTCAGTACTTC.

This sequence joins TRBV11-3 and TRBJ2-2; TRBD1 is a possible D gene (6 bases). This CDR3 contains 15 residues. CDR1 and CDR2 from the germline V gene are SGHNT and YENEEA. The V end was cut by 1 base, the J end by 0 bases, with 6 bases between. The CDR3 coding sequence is TGTGCCAGCAGCTTAGGGGACACGAACACCGGGGAGCTGTTTTTT. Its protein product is CASSLGDTNTGELFF. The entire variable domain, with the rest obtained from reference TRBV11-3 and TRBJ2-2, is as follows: EAGVVQSPRYKIIEKKQPVAFWCNPISGHNTLYWYLQNLGQGPELLIRYENEEAVDDSQLPKDRFSAERLKGVDSTLKIQPAELGDSAVYLCASSLGDTNTGELFFGEGSRLTVL.

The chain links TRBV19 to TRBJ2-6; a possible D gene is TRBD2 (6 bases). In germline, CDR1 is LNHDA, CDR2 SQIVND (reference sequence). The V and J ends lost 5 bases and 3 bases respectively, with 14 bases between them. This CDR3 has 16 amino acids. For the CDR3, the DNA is TGTGCCAGTAGTGACCCAGGAGGGGATGGGGCCAACGTCCTGACTTTC. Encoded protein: CASSDPGGDGANVLTF.

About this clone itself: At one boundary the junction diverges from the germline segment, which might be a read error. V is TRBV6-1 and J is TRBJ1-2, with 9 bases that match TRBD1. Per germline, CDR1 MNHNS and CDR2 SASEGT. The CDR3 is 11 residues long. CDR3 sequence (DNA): TGTGCCAGCAGTGAAGTCGGGACAGGGCTCTTC. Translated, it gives CASSEVGTGLF.

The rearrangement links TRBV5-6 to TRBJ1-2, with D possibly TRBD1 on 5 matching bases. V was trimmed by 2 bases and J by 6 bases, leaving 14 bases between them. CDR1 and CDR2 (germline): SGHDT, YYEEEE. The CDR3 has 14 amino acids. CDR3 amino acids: CASSFTVGGDGYTF. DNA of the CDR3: TGTGCCAGCAGCTTTACAGTCGGAGGGGATGGCTACACCTTC.

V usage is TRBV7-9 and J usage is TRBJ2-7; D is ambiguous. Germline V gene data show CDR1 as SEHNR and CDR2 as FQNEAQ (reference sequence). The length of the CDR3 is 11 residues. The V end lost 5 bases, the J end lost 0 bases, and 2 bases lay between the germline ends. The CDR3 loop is CASSNSYEQYF. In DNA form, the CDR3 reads TGTGCCAGCAGCAACTCCTACGAGCAGTACTTC.

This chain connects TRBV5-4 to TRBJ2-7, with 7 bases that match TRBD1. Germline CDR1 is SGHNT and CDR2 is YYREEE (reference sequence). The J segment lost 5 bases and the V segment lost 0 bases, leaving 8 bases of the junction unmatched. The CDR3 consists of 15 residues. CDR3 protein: CASSLVRQGSHEQYF. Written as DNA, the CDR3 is TGTGCCAGCAGCTTGGTGAGACAGGGTTCCCACGAGCAGTACTTC.

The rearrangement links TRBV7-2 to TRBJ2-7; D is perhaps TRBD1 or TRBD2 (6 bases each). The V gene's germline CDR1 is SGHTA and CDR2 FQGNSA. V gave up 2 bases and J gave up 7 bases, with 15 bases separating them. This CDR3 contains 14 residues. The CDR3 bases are TGTGCCAGCAGCTTAAGTCGGGGGCATGAGGAGCAGTACTTC. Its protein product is CASSLSRGHEEQYF. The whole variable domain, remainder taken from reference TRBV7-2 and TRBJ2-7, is GAGVSQSPSNKVTEKGKDVELRCDPISGHTALYWYRQSLGQGLEFLIYFQGNSAPDKSGLPSDRFSAERTGGSVSTLTIQRTQQEDSAVYLCASSLSRGHEEQYFGPGTRLTVT.

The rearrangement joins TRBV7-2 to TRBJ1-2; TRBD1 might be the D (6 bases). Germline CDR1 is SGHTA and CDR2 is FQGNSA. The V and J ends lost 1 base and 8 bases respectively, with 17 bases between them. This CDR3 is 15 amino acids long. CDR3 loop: CASSLGSSIGQGYTF. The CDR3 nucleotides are TGTGCCAGCAGCTTAGGGTCTTCGATAGGACAGGGCTACACCTTC.

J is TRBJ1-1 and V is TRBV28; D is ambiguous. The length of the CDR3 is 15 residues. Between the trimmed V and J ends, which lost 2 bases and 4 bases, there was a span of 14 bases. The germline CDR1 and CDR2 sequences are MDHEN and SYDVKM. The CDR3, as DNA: TGTGCCAGCAGTTTAACCTGGGGAGAGAGCACTGAAGCTTTCTTT. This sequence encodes CASSLTWGESTEAFF.

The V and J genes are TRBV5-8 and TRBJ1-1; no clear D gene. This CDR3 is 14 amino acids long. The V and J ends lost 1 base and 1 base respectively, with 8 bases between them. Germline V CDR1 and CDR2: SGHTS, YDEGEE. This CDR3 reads CASSLQGRNTEAFF. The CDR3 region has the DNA TGTGCCAGCAGCTTGCAAGGGAGGAACACTGAAGCTTTCTTT.

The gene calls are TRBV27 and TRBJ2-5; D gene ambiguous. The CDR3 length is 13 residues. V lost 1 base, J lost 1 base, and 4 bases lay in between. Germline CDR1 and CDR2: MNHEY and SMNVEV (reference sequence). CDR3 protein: CASSLWGQETQYF. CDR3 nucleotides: TGTGCCAGCAGTTTATGGGGCCAAGAGACCCAGTACTTC.

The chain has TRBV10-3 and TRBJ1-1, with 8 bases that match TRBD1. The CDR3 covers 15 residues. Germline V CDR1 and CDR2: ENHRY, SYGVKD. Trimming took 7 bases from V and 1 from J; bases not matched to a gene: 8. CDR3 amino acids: CAITQSGGGNTEAFF. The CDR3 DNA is TGTGCCATCACGCAATCAGGGGGCGGGAACACTGAAGCTTTCTTT.

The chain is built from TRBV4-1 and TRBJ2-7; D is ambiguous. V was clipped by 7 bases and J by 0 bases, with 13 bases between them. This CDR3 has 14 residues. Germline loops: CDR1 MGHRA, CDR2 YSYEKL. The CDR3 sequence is CASTLRMGSYEQYF. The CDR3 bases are TGCGCCAGCACCTTAAGAATGGGCTCCTACGAGCAGTACTTC.

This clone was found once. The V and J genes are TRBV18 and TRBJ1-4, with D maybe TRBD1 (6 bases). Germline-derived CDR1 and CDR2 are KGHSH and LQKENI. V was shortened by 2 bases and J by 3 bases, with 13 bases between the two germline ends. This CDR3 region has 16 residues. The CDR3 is CASSPKRGEANEKLFF. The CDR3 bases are TGTGCCAGCTCACCAAAAAGGGGGGAAGCTAATGAAAAACTGTTTTTT.

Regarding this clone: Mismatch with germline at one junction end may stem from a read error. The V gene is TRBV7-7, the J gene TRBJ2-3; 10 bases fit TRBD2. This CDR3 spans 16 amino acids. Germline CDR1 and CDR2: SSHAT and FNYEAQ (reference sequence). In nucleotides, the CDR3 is TGTGCTAGCAGCCTACTAGCGGGAATGGGTACAGATACGCAGTATTTT. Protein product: CASSLLAGMGTDTQYF.

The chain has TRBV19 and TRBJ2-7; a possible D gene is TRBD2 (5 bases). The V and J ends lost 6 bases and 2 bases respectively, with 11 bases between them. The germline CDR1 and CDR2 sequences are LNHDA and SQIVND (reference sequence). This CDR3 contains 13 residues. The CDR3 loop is CASSRTVTYEQYF. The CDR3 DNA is TGTGCCAGTAGCCGGACTGTTACCTACGAGCAGTACTTC.